This paragraph reports one T cell receptor beta chain. The target antigen is unknown. V dropped 0 bases and J dropped 3 bases, with 3 bases sitting between them. Germline CDR1 reads SGHTA; CDR2 reads FQGNSA. The CDR3 length is 12 residues. Sampled while nominally healthy, donors likely had unrecorded immune exposures. This entry belongs to a study of cytomegalovirus exposure and HLA in healthy donors. Study details: An earlier analysis found roughly 100 million unique TCR beta sequences from about 179 million T cells. Study observations and caveats: It is likely that the observed cluster of highly shared sequence variants was a sequencing artifact. In an earlier analysis, about 87% or about 30%: the productive usage of most TCR beta V segments.

PCR used 60 Vbeta primers and 13 Jbeta primers. This table comes from immunoSEQ multiplex PCR, and its TCRdb copy is limited to in-frame clones, with some not included. There are tens of thousands of clones in the sample; more than 80% occur only once, and 2.5% to 3% lies in the top ten. The rearrangement links TRBV7-2 to TRBJ2-7; D is unresolved. The sequence came from a woman in her twenties or thirties in good health and CMV-seronegative. The specimen sequenced was PBMCs. CDR3 residues: CASSLAYYEQYF. The CDR3 coding sequence is TGTGCCAGCAGCTTAGCCTACTACGAGCAGTACTTC. The full variable domain, its missing parts supplied by reference TRBV7-2 and TRBJ2-7, is GAGVSQSPSNKVTEKGKDVELRCDPISGHTALYWYRQSLGQGLEFLIYFQGNSAPDKSGLPSDRFSAERTGGSVSTLTIQRTQQEDSAVYLCASSLAYYEQYFGPGTRLTVT.